These 20 T cell receptor beta chains originate from one sample sequenced in a study of T-cell memory formation after mild COVID-19. Via MiXCR, TCRdb re-called the 5' RACE reads, giving one row per CDR3 protein. The sample records more than 300,000 distinct CDR3 sequences, roughly 13% being singletons. Material: PBMCs or a T cell subset sorted from them (not recorded which). Every receptor here comes from a man aged 18-30 years who had mild COVID-19 (a few samples of this study predate the infection). Cell type and time point are not known.

The sample holds a few counts of this clonotype. The chain carries TRBV7-2 and TRBJ1-1; D unresolved. The CDR3 length is 16 residues. The germline CDR1 and CDR2 sequences are SGHTA and FQGNSA. The V end was cut by 5 bases, the J end by 6 bases, with 22 bases between. CDR3 residues: CASSTRSGQLRAEAFF. CDR3 nucleotides: TGTGCCAGCAGCACTAGGAGCGGGCAGCTTCGTGCTGAAGCTTTCTTT.

In its sample, this clonotype was seen a few times. The chain recombines TRBV20-1 with TRBJ1-2; 10 positions agree with TRBD1. Germline loops: CDR1 DFQATT, CDR2 SNEGSKA (reference sequence). J lost 8 bases, V lost 3 bases, and 9 bases had no gene match. The CDR3 length is 14 residues. Here the CDR3 DNA reads TGCAGTGCTAGCCCGGGACAGGGGCCCGAGGGCTACACCTTC. Its protein is CSASPGQGPEGYTF.

A few counts support this clonotype. The J gene is TRBJ1-5, the V gene TRBV27, with D possibly being TRBD1 (6 bases). Trimming removed 3 bases from V and 6 bases from J, with 6 bases in between. Germline V CDR1 and CDR2: MNHEY, SMNVEV (reference sequence). The CDR3 loop spans 12 amino acids. DNA for the CDR3: TGTGCCAGCAGTTTCAGGGGTCAGCCCCAGCATTTT. Protein: CASSFRGQPQHF.

This clonotype was counted between two and nine times. The V gene is TRBV4-3, the J gene TRBJ2-7; maybe TRBD1 (5 bases). Germline V gene sequence: CDR1 LGHNA, CDR2 YSLEER. The CDR3 extends over 15 amino acids. Deletions cut 0 bases from V and 2 bases from J, with 11 bases between. Here the CDR3 reads CASSQDAQVPYEQYF. CDR3 coding DNA: TGCGCCAGCAGCCAAGATGCACAGGTTCCCTACGAGCAGTACTTC.

The chain joins TRBV6-2 or TRBV6-3 to TRBJ1-3; TRBD1 is a possible D gene (6 bases). Trimming pared 6 bases from V and 1 base from J, leaving 10 bases between. This CDR3 region has 14 residues. In germline, CDR1 is MNHEY, CDR2 SVGEGT. Here the CDR3 DNA reads TGTGCCAGCAGCCGGACAGCTTCTGGAAACACCATATATTTT. Its protein product is CASSRTASGNTIYF.

The sample holds a few counts of this clonotype. The chain links TRBV20-1 to TRBJ2-7; D is possibly TRBD1 or TRBD2 (5 bases each). The CDR3 extends over 14 amino acids. The ends were cut back, 0 bases at V and 3 bases at J, with 12 bases in the middle. CDR1 and CDR2 from the germline V gene are DFQATT and SNEGSKA (reference sequence). CDR3 amino acids: CSARDRVGDYEQYF. The CDR3 DNA reads as TGCAGTGCTAGAGATCGGGTGGGGGACTACGAGCAGTACTTC.

V and J are TRBV12-3 or TRBV12-4 and TRBJ2-1; possible D gene TRBD1, 5 bases. V lost 7 bases and J 2 bases, leaving 15 bases between the germline ends. The CDR3 runs to 15 residues. CDR3 sequence (DNA): TGTGCCAGCACCTACCAGACAGTGACCTACAATGAGCAGTTCTTC. It encodes CASTYQTVTYNEQFF.

The rearrangement joins TRBV2 to TRBJ1-5, with TRBD1 matching over 9 bases. Germline-derived CDR1 and CDR2 are SNHLY and FYNNEI. This CDR3 has 16 residues. The ends lost 0 bases at V and 9 bases at J; junction bases unmatched: 9. The CDR3 sequence: CASSEAHRGPQGPQHF. In DNA form, the CDR3 reads TGTGCCAGCAGTGAAGCCCACAGGGGGCCGCAGGGGCCCCAGCATTTT.

The chain has TRBV24-1 and TRBJ2-3; TRBD2 aligns across 14 bases. V lost 9 bases, J lost 6 bases, and 1 base stayed unmatched. CDR1 and CDR2 (germline): KGHDR, SFDVKD. This CDR3 comprises 13 residues. The CDR3 reads CATGTSGSDTQYF. CDR3 bases: TGTGCCACCGGGACTAGCGGGAGTGATACGCAGTATTTT.

The chain has TRBV3-1 and TRBJ2-7, with 8 bases lining up with TRBD1. The CDR3 sequence is 13 residues long. Trimming cost V 4 bases and J 5 bases; bases outside gene matches: 4. Germline V lookup: CDR1 LGHDT, CDR2 YNNKEL (reference sequence). The CDR3 coding sequence is TGTGCCAGCAGCCGACAGGGGATCAACGAGCAGTACTTC. Its translation: CASSRQGINEQYF.

The chain is built from TRBV4-2 and TRBJ2-3; 9 positions agree with TRBD2. V dropped 1 base and J dropped 5; count of bases not matched to a gene: 7. The length of the CDR3 is 16 residues. The germline V gene has CDR1 LGHNA and CDR2 YNFKEQ. The CDR3, as DNA: TGTGCCAGCAGCCAAGGGGCTAGCGGGGAGGGAGATACGCAGTATTTT. This translates into CASSQGASGEGDTQYF.

The chain carries TRBV29-1 and TRBJ2-3; 9 nucleotides line up with TRBD2. V trimming: 3 bases; J trimming: 7 bases; junction bases outside the gene matches: 11. The CDR3 extends over 15 amino acids. CDR1 is SQVTM, CDR2 ANQGSEA, per germline. CDR3 nucleotide sequence: TGCAGCGTTGAGCCAGCGGGGGGCCTCGGAAATACGCAGTATTTT. This sequence encodes CSVEPAGGLGNTQYF.

This clonotype came up a few times. The genes are TRBV6-6 and TRBJ2-3, with TRBD2 matching 10 bases. Losses at the gene ends were 6 bases for V and 6 bases for J; bases not matched to a gene: 6. The CDR3 runs 14 residues. In germline, CDR1 is MNHNY, CDR2 SVGAGI (reference sequence). CDR3 DNA: TGTGCCAGCAGGCCTCTAGCGGGGGTCGATACGCAGTATTTT. Its translation: CASRPLAGVDTQYF.

This chain uses TRBV6-5 with TRBJ2-1; possibly TRBD2 for D (7 bases). V lost 0 bases and J 7 bases, leaving 13 bases between the germline ends. CDR1 is MNHEY and CDR2 is SVGAGI in the germline V gene. CDR3 length: 15 residues. DNA of the CDR3: TGTGCCAGCAGTTACTCGGAGGGGGGGCATAATGAGCAGTTCTTC. Translating it yields CASSYSEGGHNEQFF.

This chain uses TRBV13 with TRBJ1-1; 8 nucleotides align to TRBD1. The CDR3 runs to 16 residues. Germline CDR1 and CDR2: PRHDT and FYEKMQ (reference sequence). J gave up 1 base and V 5 bases, and 9 bases lay outside the gene matches. The CDR3 region has the DNA TGTGCCAGCAGCGGTCGGACAGGGAAGGAGAACACTGAAGCTTTCTTT. This translates into CASSGRTGKENTEAFF.

In nucleotides, the CDR3 is TGCAGTGCTCCCGGACAGTATAATTCACCCCTCCACTTT. This translates into CSAPGQYNSPLHF. V and J are TRBV20-1 and TRBJ1-6; D may be TRBD1 (6 bases). Germline-derived CDR1 and CDR2 are DFQATT and SNEGSKA (reference sequence). The CDR3 has 13 amino acids. V shed 5 bases and J shed 4 bases, with 9 bases lying between them.

The rearrangement joins TRBV11-3 to TRBJ2-3, with TRBD1 matching 7 bases. V trimming: 5 bases; J trimming: 2 bases; junction bases outside the gene matches: 4. The CDR3 totals 14 residues. From germline, CDR1 is SGHNT and CDR2 YENEEA. CDR3: CASSMDRNTDTQYF. The DNA for the CDR3 is TGTGCCAGCAGCATGGACAGGAACACAGATACGCAGTATTTT.

The chain couples TRBV6-1 to TRBJ2-1; the match to TRBD1 covers 8 bases. In germline, CDR1 is MNHNS, CDR2 SASEGT. This CDR3 has 16 amino acids. J was trimmed by 4 bases and V by 4 bases; bases with no gene match: 9. CDR3 in DNA: TGTGCCAGCAGTGGCGCCGCAGGGGGCAGTTACAATGAGCAGTTCTTC. This codes for CASSGAAGGSYNEQFF.

This clonotype was counted between two and nine times. V gene TRBV7-9 combines with J gene TRBJ2-5; D unclear. The germline CDR1 and CDR2 sequences are SEHNR and FQNEAQ (reference sequence). V was trimmed by 6 bases and J by 5 bases, leaving 13 bases between them. The CDR3 is 13 residues long. CDR3 region: CASSYAEAETQYF. CDR3 nucleotides: TGTGCCAGCAGTTACGCAGAGGCTGAGACCCAGTACTTC.

In regard to this clonotype: A read error is likely, as this CDR3 ends without the conserved phenylalanine or tryptophan. The CDR3 is CASSQGSRTSGYTL. Here the CDR3 DNA reads TGCGCCAGCAGCCAAGGCAGCAGGACCTCTGGCTACACCTTA. This chain joins TRBV4-3 and TRBJ1-2; no clear D. Germline V gene data show CDR1 as LGHNA and CDR2 as YSLEER. CDR3 size: 14 residues. V was shortened by 1 base and J by 7 bases, with 13 bases between the two germline ends.